Sequencing of this TCR beta chain was carried out in a study of control samples from healthy donors and cancer patients. V was clipped by 7 bases and J by 2 bases, with 11 bases between them. CDR3 length: 14 amino acids. Germline CDR1 and CDR2: MNHEY and SVGAGI. The assay was immunoSEQ multiplex PCR, and TCRdb's table has in-frame clones only and misses some. The sample contains roughly 200,000 clones, roughly 94% of which appear only once. The sample taken for sequencing was blood. The sequence derives from a man in his fifties or sixties in good health. This sequence joins TRBV6-5 and TRBJ2-2; no reliable D call. This chain's CDR3 is CASNRALNTGELFF. The CDR3 bases are TGTGCCAGCAACCGGGCCCTTAACACCGGGGAGCTGTTTTTT.